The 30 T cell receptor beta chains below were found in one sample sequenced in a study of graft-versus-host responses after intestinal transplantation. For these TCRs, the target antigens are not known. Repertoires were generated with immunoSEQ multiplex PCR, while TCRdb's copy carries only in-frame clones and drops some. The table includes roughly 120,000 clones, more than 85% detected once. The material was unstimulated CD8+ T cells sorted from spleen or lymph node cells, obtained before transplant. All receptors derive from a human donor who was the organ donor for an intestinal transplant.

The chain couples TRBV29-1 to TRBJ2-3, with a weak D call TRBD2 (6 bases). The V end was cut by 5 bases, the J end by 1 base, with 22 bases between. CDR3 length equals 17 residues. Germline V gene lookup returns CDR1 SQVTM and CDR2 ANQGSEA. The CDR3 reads CSVPPLSGEKGTDTQYF. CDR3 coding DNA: TGCAGCGTTCCTCCTCTATCGGGAGAAAAAGGCACAGATACGCAGTATTTT.

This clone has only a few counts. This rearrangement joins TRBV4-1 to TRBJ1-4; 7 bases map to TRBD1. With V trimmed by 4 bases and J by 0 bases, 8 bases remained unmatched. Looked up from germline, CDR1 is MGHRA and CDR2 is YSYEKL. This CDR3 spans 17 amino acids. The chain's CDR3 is CASSRGDSFATNEKLFF. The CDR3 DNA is TGCGCCAGCAGCCGAGGGGACAGCTTTGCAACTAATGAAAAACTGTTTTTT.

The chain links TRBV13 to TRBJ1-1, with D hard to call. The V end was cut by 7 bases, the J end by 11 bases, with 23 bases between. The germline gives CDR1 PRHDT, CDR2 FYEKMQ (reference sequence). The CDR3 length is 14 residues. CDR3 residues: CASTPDGSSPGAFF. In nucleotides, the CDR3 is TGTGCCAGCACCCCGGACGGCTCGTCACCGGGGGCTTTCTTT.

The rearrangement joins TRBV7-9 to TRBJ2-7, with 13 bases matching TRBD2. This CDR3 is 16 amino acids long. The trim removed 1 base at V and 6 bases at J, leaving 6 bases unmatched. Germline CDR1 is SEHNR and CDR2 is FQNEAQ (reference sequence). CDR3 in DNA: TGTGCCAGCAGCTTAGAGGGACTAGCGGGGAGAGGCGAGCAGTACTTC. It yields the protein CASSLEGLAGRGEQYF.

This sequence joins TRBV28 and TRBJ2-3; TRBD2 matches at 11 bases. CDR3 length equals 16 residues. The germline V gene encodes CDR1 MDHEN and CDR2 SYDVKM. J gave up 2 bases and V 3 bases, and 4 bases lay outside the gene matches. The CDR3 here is CASSFGTSGSTDTQYF. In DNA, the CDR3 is TGTGCCAGCAGTTTTGGGACTAGCGGTTCCACAGATACGCAGTATTTT.

CDR3 in DNA: TGCGCCAGCAGCCAAGGAGCTAGCGGGAGGGCCTTGGAGACCCAGTACTTC. Protein sequence: CASSQGASGRALETQYF. The chain links TRBV4-1 to TRBJ2-5; 12 nucleotides match TRBD2. This CDR3 region has 17 residues. Trimming took 1 base from V and 5 from J; bases not matched to a gene: 8. Germline V lookup: CDR1 MGHRA, CDR2 YSYEKL.

CDR3 in amino acids: CASSFFKGSYEQYF. The CDR3 nucleotides read TGTGCCAGCAGCTTTTTTAAGGGGTCCTACGAGCAGTACTTC. The chain couples TRBV5-4 to TRBJ2-7; possibly TRBD1 for D (5 bases). The ends were cut back, 2 bases at V and 1 base at J, with 10 bases in the middle. This CDR3 region has 14 residues. Germline CDR1 SGHNT, CDR2 YYREEE (reference sequence).

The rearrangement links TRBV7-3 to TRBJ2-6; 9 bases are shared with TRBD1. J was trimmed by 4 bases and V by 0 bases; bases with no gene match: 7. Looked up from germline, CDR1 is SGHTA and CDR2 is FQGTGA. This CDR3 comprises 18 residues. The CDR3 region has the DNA TGTGCCAGCAGCTTAACCGGGACAGGGCTGTTGGGGGCCAACGTCCTGACTTTC. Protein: CASSLTGTGLLGANVLTF.

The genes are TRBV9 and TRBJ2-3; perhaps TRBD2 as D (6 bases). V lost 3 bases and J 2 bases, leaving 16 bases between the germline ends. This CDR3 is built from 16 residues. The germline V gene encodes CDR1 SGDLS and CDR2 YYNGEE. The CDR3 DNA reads TGTGCCAGCAGCGGACCTGAGGGACTCATCACAGATACGCAGTATTTT. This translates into CASSGPEGLITDTQYF.

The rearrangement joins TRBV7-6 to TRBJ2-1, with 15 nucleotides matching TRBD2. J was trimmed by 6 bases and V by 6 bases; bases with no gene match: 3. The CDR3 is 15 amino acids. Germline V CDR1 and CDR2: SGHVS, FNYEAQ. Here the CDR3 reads CASSRTSGRANEQFF. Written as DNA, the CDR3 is TGTGCCAGCAGTCGGACTAGCGGGAGGGCCAATGAGCAGTTCTTC.

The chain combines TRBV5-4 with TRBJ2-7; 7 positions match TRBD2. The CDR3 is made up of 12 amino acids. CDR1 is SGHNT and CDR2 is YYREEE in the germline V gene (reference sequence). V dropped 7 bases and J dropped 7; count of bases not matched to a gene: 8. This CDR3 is CASRGGGGEQYF. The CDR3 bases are TGTGCCAGCCGAGGCGGCGGGGGAGAGCAGTACTTC.

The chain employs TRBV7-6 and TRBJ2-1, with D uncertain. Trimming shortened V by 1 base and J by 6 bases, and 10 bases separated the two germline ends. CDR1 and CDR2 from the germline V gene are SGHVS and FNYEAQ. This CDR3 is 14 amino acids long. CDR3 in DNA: TGTGCCAGCAGCTTAGTACCTGTAGTCAATGAGCAGTTCTTC. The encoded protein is CASSLVPVVNEQFF.

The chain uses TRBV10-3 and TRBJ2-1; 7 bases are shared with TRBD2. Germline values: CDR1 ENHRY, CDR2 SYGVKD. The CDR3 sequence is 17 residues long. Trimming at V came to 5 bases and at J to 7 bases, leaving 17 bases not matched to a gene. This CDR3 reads CAISTDFVRELTNEQFF. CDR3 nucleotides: TGTGCCATCAGTACCGACTTTGTGCGGGAGTTAACGAATGAGCAGTTCTTC.

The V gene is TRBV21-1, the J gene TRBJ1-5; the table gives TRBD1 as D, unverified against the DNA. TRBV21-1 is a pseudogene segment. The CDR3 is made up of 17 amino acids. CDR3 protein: CASSKGAGQGLNQPQHF. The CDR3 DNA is TGTGCCAGCAGCAAAGGTGCGGGACAGGGCCTCAATCAGCCCCAGCATTTT.

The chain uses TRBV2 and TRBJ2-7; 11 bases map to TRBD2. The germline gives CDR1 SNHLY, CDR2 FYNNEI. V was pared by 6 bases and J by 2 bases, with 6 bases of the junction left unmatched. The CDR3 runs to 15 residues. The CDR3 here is CASRAGLAATYEQYF. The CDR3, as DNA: TGTGCCAGCAGAGCGGGACTAGCGGCTACCTACGAGCAGTACTTC.

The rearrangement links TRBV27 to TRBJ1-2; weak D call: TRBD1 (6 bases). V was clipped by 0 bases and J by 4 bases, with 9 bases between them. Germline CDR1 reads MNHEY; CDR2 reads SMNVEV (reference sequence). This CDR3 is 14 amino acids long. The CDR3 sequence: CASSLSVDSYGYTF. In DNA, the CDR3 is TGTGCCAGCAGTTTATCTGTGGACAGCTATGGCTACACCTTC.

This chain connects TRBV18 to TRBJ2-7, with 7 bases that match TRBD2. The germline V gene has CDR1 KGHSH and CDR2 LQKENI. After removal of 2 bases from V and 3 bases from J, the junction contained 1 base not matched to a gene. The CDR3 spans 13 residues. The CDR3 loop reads CASSPGLVYEQYF. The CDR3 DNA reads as TGTGCCAGCTCACCAGGACTAGTCTACGAGCAGTACTTC.

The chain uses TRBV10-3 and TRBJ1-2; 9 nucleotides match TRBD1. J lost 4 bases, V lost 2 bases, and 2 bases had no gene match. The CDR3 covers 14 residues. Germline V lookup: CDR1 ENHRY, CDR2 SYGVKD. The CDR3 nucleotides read TGTGCCATCAGTGAGGGGGGACAGGGCTATGGCTACACCTTC. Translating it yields CAISEGGQGYGYTF.

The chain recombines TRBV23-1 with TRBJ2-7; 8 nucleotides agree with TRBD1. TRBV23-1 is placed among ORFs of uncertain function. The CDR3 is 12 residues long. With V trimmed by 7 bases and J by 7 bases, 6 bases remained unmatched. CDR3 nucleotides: TGCGCCAGCAATCGGACAGGGTGGGAGCAGTACTTC. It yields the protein CASNRTGWEQYF.

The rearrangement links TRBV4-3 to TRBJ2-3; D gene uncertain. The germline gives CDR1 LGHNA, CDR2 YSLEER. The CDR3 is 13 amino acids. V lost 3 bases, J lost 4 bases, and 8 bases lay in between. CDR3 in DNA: TGCGCCAGCAGCCAGTTACCAGCAGATACGCAGTATTTT. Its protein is CASSQLPADTQYF.

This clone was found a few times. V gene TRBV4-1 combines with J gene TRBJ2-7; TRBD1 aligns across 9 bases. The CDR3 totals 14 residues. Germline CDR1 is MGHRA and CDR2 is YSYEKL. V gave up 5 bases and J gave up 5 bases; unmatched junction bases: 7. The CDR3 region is CASSTTTGGNEQYF. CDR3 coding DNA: TGCGCCAGCAGCACCACGACAGGGGGAAACGAGCAGTACTTC.

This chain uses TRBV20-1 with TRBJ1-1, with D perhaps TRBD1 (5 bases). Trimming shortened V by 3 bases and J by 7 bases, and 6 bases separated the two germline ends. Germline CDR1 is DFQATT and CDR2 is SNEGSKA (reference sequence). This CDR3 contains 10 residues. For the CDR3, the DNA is TGCAGTGCTAGGGGGCTTGAAGCTTTCTTT. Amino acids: CSARGLEAFF.

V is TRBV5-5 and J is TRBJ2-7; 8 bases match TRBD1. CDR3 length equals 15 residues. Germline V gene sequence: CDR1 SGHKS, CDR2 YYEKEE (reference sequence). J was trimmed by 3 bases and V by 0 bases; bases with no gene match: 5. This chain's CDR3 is CASSLASDRVYEQYF. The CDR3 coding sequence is TGTGCCAGCAGCTTGGCTTCGGACAGGGTCTACGAGCAGTACTTC. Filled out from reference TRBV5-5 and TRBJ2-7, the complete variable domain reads DAGVTQSPTHLIKTRGQQVTLRCSPISGHKSVSWYQQVLGQGPQFIFQYYEKEERGRGNFPDRFSARQFPNYSSELNVNALLLGDSALYLCASSLASDRVYEQYFGPGTRLTVT.

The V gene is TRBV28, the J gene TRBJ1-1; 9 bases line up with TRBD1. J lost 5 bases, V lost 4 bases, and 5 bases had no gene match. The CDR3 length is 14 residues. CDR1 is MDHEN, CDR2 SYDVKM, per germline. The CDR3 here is CASSYRGRGTEAFF. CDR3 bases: TGTGCCAGCAGTTACAGGGGGCGAGGGACTGAAGCTTTCTTT. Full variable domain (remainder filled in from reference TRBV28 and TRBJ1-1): DVKVTQSSRYLVKRTGEKVFLECVQDMDHENMFWYRQDPGLGLRLIYFSYDVKMKEKGDIPEGYSVSREKKERFSLILESASTNQTSMYLCASSYRGRGTEAFFGQGTRLTVV.

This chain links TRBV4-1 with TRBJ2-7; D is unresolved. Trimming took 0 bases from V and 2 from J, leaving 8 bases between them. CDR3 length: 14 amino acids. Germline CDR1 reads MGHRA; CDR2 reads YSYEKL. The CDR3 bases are TGCGCCAGCAGCCAAGAAACAGACCCCTACGAGCAGTACTTC. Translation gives CASSQETDPYEQYF.

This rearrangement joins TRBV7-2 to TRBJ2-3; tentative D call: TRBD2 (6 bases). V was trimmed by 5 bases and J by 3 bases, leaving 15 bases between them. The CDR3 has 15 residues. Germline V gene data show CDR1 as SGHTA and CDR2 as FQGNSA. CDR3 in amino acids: CASSAPGLVTDTQYF. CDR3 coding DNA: TGTGCCAGCAGCGCTCCGGGACTGGTGACAGATACGCAGTATTTT.

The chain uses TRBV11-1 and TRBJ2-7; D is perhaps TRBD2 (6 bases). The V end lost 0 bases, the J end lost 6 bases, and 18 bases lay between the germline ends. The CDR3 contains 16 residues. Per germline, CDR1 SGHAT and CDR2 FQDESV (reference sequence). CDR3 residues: CASSLAAGPRPGEQYF. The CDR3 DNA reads TGTGCCAGCAGCTTAGCGGCGGGACCCAGGCCAGGCGAGCAGTACTTC.

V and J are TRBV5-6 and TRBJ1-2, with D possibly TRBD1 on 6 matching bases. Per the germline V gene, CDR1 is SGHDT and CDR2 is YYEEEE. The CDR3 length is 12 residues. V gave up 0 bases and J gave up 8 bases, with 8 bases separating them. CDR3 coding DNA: TGTGCCAGCAGCTTGGGAGGGGGAGGCTACACCTTC. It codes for CASSLGGGGYTF. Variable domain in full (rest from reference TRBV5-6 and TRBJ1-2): DAGVTQSPTHLIKTRGQQVTLRCSPKSGHDTVSWYQQALGQGPQFIFQYYEEEERQRGNFPDRFSGHQFPNYSSELNVNALLLGDSALYLCASSLGGGGYTFGSGTRLTVV.

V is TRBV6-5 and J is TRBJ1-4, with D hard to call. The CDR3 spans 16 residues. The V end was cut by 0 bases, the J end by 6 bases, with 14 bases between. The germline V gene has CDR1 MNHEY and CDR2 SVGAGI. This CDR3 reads CASSYSSEQLHEKLFF. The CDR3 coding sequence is TGTGCCAGCAGTTACTCTTCTGAACAGCTTCATGAAAAACTGTTTTTT.

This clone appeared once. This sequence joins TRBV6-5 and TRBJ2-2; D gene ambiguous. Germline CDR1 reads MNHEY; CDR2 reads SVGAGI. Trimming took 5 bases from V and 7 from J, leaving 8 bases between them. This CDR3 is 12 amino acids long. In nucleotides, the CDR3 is TGTGCCAGCAGTGAACTGGGCGGGGAGCTGTTTTTT. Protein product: CASSELGGELFF.